This T cell receptor (beta chain) stems from a study of blood T cell repertoires in COVID-19. Study background: The cDNA or gDNA used as material had been derived from T cells, B-cell-depleted T cells, or PBMCs.

Germline V gives CDR1 KGHSH, CDR2 LQKENI. Trimming stripped 6 bases from V and 1 base from J, with 13 bases between. The CDR3 covers 15 residues. Authors' data handling: Reference gene primer amplification gave nucleated cell count estimates. Sequenced by immunoSEQ multiplex PCR; TCRdb stores in-frame clones only, minus some. Clonal size and the V and J genes are those of that table, whereas D and trimming came from the DNA. The data contain fewer than 200,000 clones, approximately 84% of them singletons. The TCR was taken from a man aged 40-55 years with acute or convalescent COVID-19. This chain uses TRBV18 with TRBJ1-3; tentative D call: TRBD1 (5 bases). Sequenced: peripheral blood. The CDR3 region has the DNA TGTGCCAGCTCGTCGACACAGGTTTCTGGAAACACCATATATTTT. This gives the protein CASSSTQVSGNTIYF. Filled out from reference TRBV18 and TRBJ1-3, the complete variable domain reads NAGVMQNPRHLVRRRGQEARLRCSPMKGHSHVYWYRQLPEEGLKFMVYLQKENIIDESGMPKERFSAEFPKEGPSILRIQQVVRGDSAAYFCASSSTQVSGNTIYFGEGSWLTVV.